A selection of T cell receptor beta chains follows, all from one sample in a study of cytomegalovirus exposure and HLA in healthy donors. The assay was immunoSEQ multiplex PCR, and TCRdb's table has in-frame clones only and misses some. The sample shows about 150,000 clones, about 88% of them seen only once. Source material: PBMCs. The receptors shown here come from a woman between 18 and 29 years old in good health and CMV-seronegative. Each CDR3 is given with its conserved first and last residue. D genes are given only for firm matches. Some rows have no size entry. The others give once, few or many, or a class for an expanded clone.

d_gene	v_gene	j_gene	abundance	CDR3nt	CDR3aa
.	TRBV28	TRBJ1-5	.	TGTGCCAGCAGTTTATTAGAGGGGCGGGAGTATCAGCCCCAGCATTTT	CASSLLEGREYQPQHF
TRBD1	TRBV27	TRBJ2-1	few	TGTGCCAGCAGTTTCTTCGGGACAGGGAACAATGAGCAGTTCTTC	CASSFFGTGNNEQFF
.	TRBV19	TRBJ2-3	.	TGTGCCAGTAGTGGTCCTCGCGCCCCGACAGATACGCAGTATTTT	CASSGPRAPTDTQYF
TRBD2	TRBV28	TRBJ2-1	.	TGTGCCAGCAGACCAGCGGGAGGGCACAATGAGCAGTTCTTC	CASRPAGGHNEQFF
TRBD1	TRBV7-9	TRBJ1-5	.	TGTGCCAGCAGCTCCACAGGGGGGAATCAGCCCCAGCATTTT	CASSSTGGNQPQHF
TRBD1	TRBV28	TRBJ1-5	.	TGTGCCAGCAGACAGGGGGCGGACCAGCCCCAGCATTTT	CASRQGADQPQHF
.	TRBV18	TRBJ2-6	.	TGTGCCAGCTCACCCCGAATACAGGGCTCTGGGGCCAACGTCCTGACTTTC	CASSPRIQGSGANVLTF
TRBD1	TRBV7-9	TRBJ2-3	once	TGTGCCAGCAGCTTAGACAGGGGGCAAGATACGCAGTATTTT	CASSLDRGQDTQYF
TRBD2	TRBV4-3	TRBJ2-1	.	TGCGCCAGCAGCCAAGAACTAGCGGGAGGGGGCGAGCAGTTCTTC	CASSQELAGGGEQFF
TRBD2	TRBV10-1	TRBJ2-2	.	TGCGCCAGCAGTGAGTCCCTAGCGGGGGGGCTTACCGGGGAGCTGTTTTTT	CASSESLAGGLTGELFF
TRBD2	TRBV19	TRBJ2-5	.	TGTGCCAGTAGTCCTAGCGGGGCAAAGGGAGAGACCCAGTACTTC	CASSPSGAKGETQYF
.	TRBV5-4	TRBJ1-4	once	TGTGCCAGCAGCCAAACAGGGTTGAATAATGAAAAACTGTTTTTT	CASSQTGLNNEKLFF
TRBD1	TRBV5-1	TRBJ2-3	.	TGCGCCAGCAGCTTGAATAGGGGGCCGTACCCAGATACGCAGTATTTT	CASSLNRGPYPDTQYF
.	TRBV28	TRBJ1-2	once	TGTGCCAGCAGTCTCCCCAGGGGACCCGCGAACTATGGCTACACCTTC	CASSLPRGPANYGYTF
.	TRBV19	TRBJ2-1	.	TGTGCCAGTAGTATCGGACTGAATGAGCAGTTCTTC	CASSIGLNEQFF
TRBD1	TRBV6-1	TRBJ1-5	.	TGTGCCAGCCGTAGACAGGGCTATAGCAATCAGCCCCAGCATTTT	CASRRQGYSNQPQHF
TRBD1	TRBV30	TRBJ1-2	.	TGTGCCTTTATGGACAGGGGGCTTGGCTACACCTTC	CAFMDRGLGYTF
.	TRBV12-2	TRBJ1-2	.	TGTGCAAGTCGGAGGACAGGGGGCGGCATTTACACCTTC	CASRRTGGGIYTF
.	TRBV9	TRBJ1-2	.	TGTGCCAGCAGCGTAGGAGGGGGTGTGCGTGGCTACACCTTC	CASSVGGGVRGYTF
.	TRBV10-1	TRBJ2-3	.	TGCGCCAGCAGTGGTAGCGGAAGCACAGATACGCAGTATTTT	CASSGSGSTDTQYF
.	TRBV15	TRBJ2-7	.	TGTGCCACCAGCAGAGATCCGAGGGTTCGAGGGCAGTACTTC	CATSRDPRVRGQYF
.	TRBV6-1	TRBJ1-5	once	TGTGCCAGCAGTGAAGAACAGGGAAGGGGGCCCCAGCATTTT	CASSEEQGRGPQHF
.	TRBV2	TRBJ1-6	.	TGTGCCAGCATTAGAGGGGGAGGGTCACCCCTCCACTTT	CASIRGGGSPLHF
.	TRBV7-2	TRBJ1-2	.	TGTGCCAGCAGCCAGCCGGGGGTACCCCGTGGCTACACCTTC	CASSQPGVPRGYTF
TRBD1	TRBV30	TRBJ2-7	.	TGTGCCTGGAGTGTCAAGGGGGCCCACGAGCAGTACTTC	CAWSVKGAHEQYF
.	TRBV2	TRBJ1-2	once	TGTGCCAGCAGTGAACGCGCCCATCCACGCGGCTACACCTTC	CASSERAHPRGYTF
TRBD1	TRBV6-5	TRBJ1-4	few	TGTGCCAGCAGCCGGGGAACAGGGGGTGAAAAACTGTTTTTT	CASSRGTGGEKLFF
TRBD2	TRBV19	TRBJ2-1	.	TGTGCCAGTAGTAATGCGGGGGGGTACAATGAGCAGTTCTTC	CASSNAGGYNEQFF
TRBD1	TRBV6-1	TRBJ2-1	.	TGTGCCAGCAGTAAGGACAGGCAATCCTACAATGAGCAGTTCTTC	CASSKDRQSYNEQFF
.	TRBV7-2	TRBJ2-3	.	TGTGCCAGCAGCTTAGCCCTTGGACAGACAGATACGCAGTATTTT	CASSLALGQTDTQYF
.	TRBV11-2	TRBJ2-7	many	TGTGCCAGCAGCGTCGGACTCGTATACGAGCAGTACTTC	CASSVGLVYEQYF
.	TRBV15	TRBJ2-1	.	TGTGCCACAGAACGGGGGTTTGGCTACAATGAGCAGTTCTTC	CATERGFGYNEQFF
.	TRBV19	TRBJ2-1	.	TGTGCCACCTTCGACCCCTGGAGCTCCTACAATGAGCAGTTCTTC	CATFDPWSSYNEQFF
TRBD2	TRBV18	TRBJ2-7	.	TGTGCCAGCTCACCAGGGCTAGCGGAAAGGTCCTACGAGCAGTACTTC	CASSPGLAERSYEQYF
TRBD2	TRBV5-4	TRBJ2-7	.	TGTGCCAGCAGCCCGGGACTAGCAATCCACGAGCAGTACTTC	CASSPGLAIHEQYF
.	TRBV9	TRBJ2-3	once	TGTGCCAGCAGCGTTGCGGGCGGGATAGATACGCAGTATTTT	CASSVAGGIDTQYF
.	TRBV7-3	TRBJ2-2	many	TGTGCCAGCAGCCCGGGTAGCGGGGAGCTGTTTTTT	CASSPGSGELFF
.	TRBV5-1	TRBJ2-7	.	TGCGCCAGCAGCTCCGGGGGCGAGCAGTACTTC	CASSSGGEQYF
TRBD1	TRBV19	TRBJ1-3	.	TGTGCCAGTAGTGTGGACAGGGGAAACACCATATATTTT	CASSVDRGNTIYF
.	TRBV28	TRBJ2-7	.	TGTGCCAGCACCTCCCCCTTCGGGAGGGGGCAGGGCGAGCAGTACTTC	CASTSPFGRGQGEQYF
TRBD1	TRBV7-9	TRBJ1-4	.	TGTTCCAGCAGCGCCCGGACAGGAGTGCGTGAAAAACTGTTTTTT	CSSSARTGVREKLFF
.	TRBV2	TRBJ2-3	.	TGTGCCAGCAGTGCGGAGGGAAGGGTGAGCACAGATACGCAGTATTTT	CASSAEGRVSTDTQYF
.	TRBV19	TRBJ2-7	.	TGTGCCAGTAGCAAGGGACACAGCTCCTACGAGCAGTACTTC	CASSKGHSSYEQYF
TRBD2	TRBV18	TRBJ2-2	.	TGTGCCAGCTCATCCAGCGGGGGCGCCGGGACCGGGGAGCTGTTTTTT	CASSSSGGAGTGELFF
TRBD1	TRBV7-9	TRBJ1-5	.	TGTTCCAGCAGCTTAGGGGGACAGGGGTGGGATCAGCCCCAGCATTTT	CSSSLGGQGWDQPQHF
.	TRBV5-4	TRBJ1-3	.	TGTGCCAGCAGCTCAATCCGGGACTCTGGAAACACCATATATTTT	CASSSIRDSGNTIYF
.	TRBV6-6	TRBJ2-2	.	TGTGCCAGCAGTTCGGGACTTTACACCGGGGAGCTGTTTTTT	CASSSGLYTGELFF
TRBD1	TRBV29-1	TRBJ2-7	.	TGCAGCGTTGAAGAAGGGGGCCCACCCGAGCAGTACTTC	CSVEEGGPPEQYF
TRBD2	TRBV2	TRBJ2-7	.	TGTGCCAGCAGTGGTTCCTTTTGGGGAGCGGGAGGGCGCGAGCAGTACTTC	CASSGSFWGAGGREQYF
.	TRBV15	TRBJ2-7	.	TGTGCCACCAGCAGCGAGTACGAGCAGTACTTC	CATSSEYEQYF
.	TRBV7-3	TRBJ1-2	.	TGTGCCAGCAGCGGTACCGGAGGTCTTGGCTACACCTTC	CASSGTGGLGYTF
.	TRBV9	TRBJ2-5	.	TGTGCCAGCAGCGTACGCAGGGGAGGGGGAGAGACCCAGTACTTC	CASSVRRGGGETQYF
TRBD1	TRBV10-3	TRBJ1-4	once	TGTGCCATCAGTGAGTCTCCCGGACAGGGAAAACTGTTTTTT	CAISESPGQGKLFF